This T cell receptor beta chain was retrieved from a study of T cell responses to AZD1222 COVID-19 vaccine. Study in general: Doses given second, at about 4 or about 12 weeks, were pooled.

This clone has more than one count but fewer than ten. Its specificity is unknown. The study, taken as a whole, reports: None of the repertoires were sampled until the peak T cell response had passed. Clonal diversity may have been underestimated, and the donors were mostly white British, with more females than males. Among AZD1222 vaccinees, only six or seven were seropositive at baseline.

The repertoire was sequenced with immunoSEQ multiplex PCR; TCRdb's copy has only in-frame clones and lacks some. Among about 150,000 clones listed, around 90% were seen once. CDR1 and CDR2 from the germline V gene are MNHEY and SVGAGI. The germline V and J ends were trimmed by 0 bases and 3 bases, with 11 bases remaining between them. This CDR3 has 15 amino acids. The sequence was collected from an adult in good health. This chain connects TRBV6-5 to TRBJ1-1; D perhaps matches TRBD1 (6 bases). The sample here was peripheral blood, taken on day 0 of AZD1222 vaccination. The CDR3 reads CASSYSLRGDTEAFF. For the CDR3, the DNA is TGTGCCAGCAGTTACTCGCTCAGGGGTGACACTGAAGCTTTCTTT.